This T cell receptor (beta chain) was identified during a study of blood T cell repertoires in COVID-19. Study in general: PBMCs, B-cell-depleted T cells, or T cells provided the cDNA or gDNA that made up the material.

This clone has just one count. Per the authors' pipeline: The authors estimated nucleated cell counts from reference gene primer amplification. Generated by immunoSEQ multiplex PCR, the TCRdb table keeps only in-frame clones and is missing some. The DNA gave D and trimming, while V, J and clone size come from that table. The sample yields about 100,000 clones, 70% to 90% seen once. V was trimmed by 4 bases and J by 9 bases, leaving 20 bases between them. Looked up from germline, CDR1 is SGHRS and CDR2 is YFSETQ. CDR3 size: 15 residues. The source material was peripheral blood. The sequence derives from an elderly man with acute or convalescent COVID-19. This rearrangement joins TRBV5-1 to TRBJ2-1, with D possibly being TRBD2 (6 bases). As DNA, the CDR3 is TGCGCCAGCAGCCCCACTGGCGGGGCTATCGCTGAGCAGTTCTTC. It specifies CASSPTGGAIAEQFF. Full variable domain (rest looked up from reference TRBV5-1 and TRBJ2-1): KAGVTQTPRYLIKTRGQQVTLSCSPISGHRSVSWYQQTPGQGLQFLFEYFSETQRNKGNFPGRFSGRQFSNSRSEMNVSTLELGDSALYLCASSPTGGAIAEQFFGPGTRLTVL.